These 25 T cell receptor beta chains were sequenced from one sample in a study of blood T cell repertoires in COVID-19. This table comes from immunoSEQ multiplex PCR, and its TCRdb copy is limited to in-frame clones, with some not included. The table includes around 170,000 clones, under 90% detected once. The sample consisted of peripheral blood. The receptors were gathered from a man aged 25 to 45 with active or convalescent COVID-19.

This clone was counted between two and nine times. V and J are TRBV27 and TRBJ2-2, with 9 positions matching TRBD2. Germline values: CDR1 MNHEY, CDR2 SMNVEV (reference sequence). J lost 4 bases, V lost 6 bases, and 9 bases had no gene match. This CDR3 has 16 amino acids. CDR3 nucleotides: TGTGCCAGCAGCATAGCGGGAGACGATACCACCGGGGAGCTGTTTTTT. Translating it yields CASSIAGDDTTGELFF.

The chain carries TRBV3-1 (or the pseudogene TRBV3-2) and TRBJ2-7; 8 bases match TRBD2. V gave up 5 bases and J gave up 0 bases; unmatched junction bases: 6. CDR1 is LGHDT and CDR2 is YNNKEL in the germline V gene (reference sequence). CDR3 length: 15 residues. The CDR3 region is CASSSTGTSSYEQYF. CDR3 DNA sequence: TGTGCCAGCAGCTCCACCGGGACTAGCTCCTACGAGCAGTACTTC.

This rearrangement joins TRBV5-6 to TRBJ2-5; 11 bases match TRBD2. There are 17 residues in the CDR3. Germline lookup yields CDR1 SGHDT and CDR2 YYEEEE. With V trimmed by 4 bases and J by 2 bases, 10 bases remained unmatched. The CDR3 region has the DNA TGTGCCAGCAGCCGCGTAGCGGGGGGGCCGTCACAAGAGACCCAGTACTTC. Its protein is CASSRVAGGPSQETQYF.

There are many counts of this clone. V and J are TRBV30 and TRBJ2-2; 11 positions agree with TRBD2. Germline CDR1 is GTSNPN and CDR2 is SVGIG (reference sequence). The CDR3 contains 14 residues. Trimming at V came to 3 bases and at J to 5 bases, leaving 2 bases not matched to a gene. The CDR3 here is CAWRGLAETGELFF. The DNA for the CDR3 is TGTGCCTGGAGGGGACTAGCGGAAACCGGGGAGCTGTTTTTT. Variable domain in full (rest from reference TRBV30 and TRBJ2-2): SQTIHQWPATLVQPVGSPLSLECTVEGTSNPNLYWYRQAAGRGLQLLFYSVGIGQISSEVPQNLSASRPQDRQFILSSKKLLLSDSGFYLCAWRGLAETGELFFGEGSRLTVL.

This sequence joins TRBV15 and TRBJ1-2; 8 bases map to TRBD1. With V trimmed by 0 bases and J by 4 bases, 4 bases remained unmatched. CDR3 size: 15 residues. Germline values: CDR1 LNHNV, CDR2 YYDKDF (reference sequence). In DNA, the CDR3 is TGTGCCACCAGCAGAGACAGGGGGCGCGGCTATGGCTACACCTTC. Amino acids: CATSRDRGRGYGYTF.

CDR3 coding DNA: TGTGCCACCAGTGCGCGTGGAACAGGCAGCAGGAATGGCTACACCTTC. The encoded protein is CATSARGTGSRNGYTF. This sequence joins TRBV24-1 and TRBJ1-2; TRBD1 is a possible D gene (5 bases). Trimming cost V 5 bases and J 6 bases, with 21 bases left between them. CDR3 size: 16 residues. Germline lookup yields CDR1 KGHDR and CDR2 SFDVKD.

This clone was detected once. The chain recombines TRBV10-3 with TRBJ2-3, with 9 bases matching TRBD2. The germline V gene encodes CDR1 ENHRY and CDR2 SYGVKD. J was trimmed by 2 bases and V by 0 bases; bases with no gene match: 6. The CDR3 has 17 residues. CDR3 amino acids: CAISESGAGGITDTQYF. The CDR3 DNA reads TGTGCCATCAGTGAGTCCGGAGCGGGGGGTATCACAGATACGCAGTATTTT.

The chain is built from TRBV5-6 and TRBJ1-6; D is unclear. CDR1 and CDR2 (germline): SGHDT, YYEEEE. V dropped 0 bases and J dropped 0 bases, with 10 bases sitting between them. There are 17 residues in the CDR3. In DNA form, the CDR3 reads TGTGCCAGCAGCTTGGGTGCTTGGAGCTCCTATAATTCACCCCTCCACTTT. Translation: CASSLGAWSSYNSPLHF.

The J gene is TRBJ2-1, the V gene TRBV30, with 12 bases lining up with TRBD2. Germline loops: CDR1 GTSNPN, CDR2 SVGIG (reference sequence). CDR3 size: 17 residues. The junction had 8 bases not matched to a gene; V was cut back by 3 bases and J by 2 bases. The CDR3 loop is CAWRTSGGRGAYNEQFF. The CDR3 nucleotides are TGTGCCTGGAGGACTAGCGGGGGACGGGGGGCCTACAATGAGCAGTTCTTC.

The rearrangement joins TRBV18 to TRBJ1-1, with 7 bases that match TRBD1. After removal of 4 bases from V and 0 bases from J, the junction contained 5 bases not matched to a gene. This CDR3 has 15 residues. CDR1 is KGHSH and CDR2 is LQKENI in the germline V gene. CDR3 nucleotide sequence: TGTGCCAGCTCACGCGTCAGGGGGTTGAACACTGAAGCTTTCTTT. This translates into CASSRVRGLNTEAFF.

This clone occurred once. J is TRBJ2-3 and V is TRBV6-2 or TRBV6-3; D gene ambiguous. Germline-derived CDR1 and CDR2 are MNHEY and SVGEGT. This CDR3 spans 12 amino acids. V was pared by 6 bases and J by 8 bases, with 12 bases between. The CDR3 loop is CASSPSIATQYF. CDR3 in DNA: TGTGCCAGCAGCCCCTCTATCGCTACGCAGTATTTT.

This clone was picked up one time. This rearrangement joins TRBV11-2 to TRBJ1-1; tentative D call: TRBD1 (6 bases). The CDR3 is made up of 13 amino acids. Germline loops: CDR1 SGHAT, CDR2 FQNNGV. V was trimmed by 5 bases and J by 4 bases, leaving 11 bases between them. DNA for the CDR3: TGTGCCAGCAGCGTCTACAGGGCCACTGAAGCTTTCTTT. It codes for CASSVYRATEAFF.

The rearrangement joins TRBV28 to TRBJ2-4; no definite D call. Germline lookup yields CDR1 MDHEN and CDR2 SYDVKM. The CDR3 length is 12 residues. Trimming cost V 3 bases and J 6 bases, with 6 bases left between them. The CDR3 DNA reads TGTGCCAGCAGTTTGGGCCCAAACATTCAGTACTTC. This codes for CASSLGPNIQYF.

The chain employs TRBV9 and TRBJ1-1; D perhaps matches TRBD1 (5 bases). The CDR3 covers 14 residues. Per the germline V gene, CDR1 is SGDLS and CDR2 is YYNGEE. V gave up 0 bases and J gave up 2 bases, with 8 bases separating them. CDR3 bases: TGTGCCAGCAGCGTAGGGTGGGGCAACACTGAAGCTTTCTTT. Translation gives CASSVGWGNTEAFF.

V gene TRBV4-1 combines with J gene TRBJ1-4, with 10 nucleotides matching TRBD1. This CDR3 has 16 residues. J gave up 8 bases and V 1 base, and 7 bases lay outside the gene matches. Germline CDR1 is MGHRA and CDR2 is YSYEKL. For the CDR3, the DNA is TGCGCCAGCAGCCAAGGAAAGGGACAGGGGCACGAAAAACTGTTTTTT. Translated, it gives CASSQGKGQGHEKLFF.

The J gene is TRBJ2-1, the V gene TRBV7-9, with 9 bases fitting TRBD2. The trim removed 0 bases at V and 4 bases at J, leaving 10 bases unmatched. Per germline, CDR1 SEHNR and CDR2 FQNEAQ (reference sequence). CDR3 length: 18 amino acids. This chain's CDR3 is CASSLASDSTSGYNEQFF. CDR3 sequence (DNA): TGTGCCAGCAGCTTAGCGAGCGATTCGACTAGCGGTTACAATGAGCAGTTCTTC.

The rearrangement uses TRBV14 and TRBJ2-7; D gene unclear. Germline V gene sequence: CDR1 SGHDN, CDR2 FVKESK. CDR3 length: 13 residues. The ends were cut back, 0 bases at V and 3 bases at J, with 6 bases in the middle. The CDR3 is CASSQDGDYEQYV. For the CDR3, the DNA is TGTGCCAGCAGCCAAGACGGAGACTACGAGCAGTACGTC.

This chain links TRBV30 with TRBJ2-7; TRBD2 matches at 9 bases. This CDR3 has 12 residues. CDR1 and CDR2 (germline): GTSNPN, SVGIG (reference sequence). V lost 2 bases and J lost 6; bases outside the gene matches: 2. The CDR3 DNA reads TGTGCCTGGAGTCCGGGACTAGCCGAGCAGTACTTC. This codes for CAWSPGLAEQYF.

Written as DNA, the CDR3 is TGTGCCAGCCGGGGGGCGCCCTCCTACGAGCAGTACTTC. Protein product: CASRGAPSYEQYF. V and J are TRBV27 and TRBJ2-7, with D perhaps matching TRBD2 (7 bases). Looked up from germline, CDR1 is MNHEY and CDR2 is SMNVEV (reference sequence). Trimming left V 8 bases short and J 0 bases short, with 11 bases between. The CDR3 is 13 residues long.

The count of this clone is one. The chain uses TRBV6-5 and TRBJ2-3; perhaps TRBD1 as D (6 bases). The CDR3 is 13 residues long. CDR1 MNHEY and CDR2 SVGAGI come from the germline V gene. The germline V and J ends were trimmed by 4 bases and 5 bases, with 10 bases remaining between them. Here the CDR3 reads CASSSQGRDTQYF. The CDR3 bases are TGTGCCAGCAGTTCACAGGGACGAGATACGCAGTATTTT.

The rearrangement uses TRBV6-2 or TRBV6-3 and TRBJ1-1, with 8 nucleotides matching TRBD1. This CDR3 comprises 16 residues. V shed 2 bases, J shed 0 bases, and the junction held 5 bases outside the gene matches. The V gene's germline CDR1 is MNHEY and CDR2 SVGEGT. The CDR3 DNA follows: TGTGCCAGCAGTTACGTCCAGGGGGCATTGAACACTGAAGCTTTCTTT. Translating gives CASSYVQGALNTEAFF.

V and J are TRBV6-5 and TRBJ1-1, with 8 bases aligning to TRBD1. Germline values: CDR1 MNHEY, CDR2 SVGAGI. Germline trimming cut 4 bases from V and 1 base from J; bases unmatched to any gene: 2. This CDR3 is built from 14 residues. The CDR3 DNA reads TGTGCCAGCAGTTTCAGGGGGCGGAACACTGAAGCTTTCTTT. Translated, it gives CASSFRGRNTEAFF.

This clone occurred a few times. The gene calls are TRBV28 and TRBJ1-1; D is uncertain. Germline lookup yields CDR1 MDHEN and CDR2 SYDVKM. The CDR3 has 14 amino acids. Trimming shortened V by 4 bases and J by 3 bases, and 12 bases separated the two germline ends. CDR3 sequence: CASSSGGPDTEAFF. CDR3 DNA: TGTGCCAGCAGTTCAGGAGGGCCGGACACTGAAGCTTTCTTT. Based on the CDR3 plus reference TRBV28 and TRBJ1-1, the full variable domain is DVKVTQSSRYLVKRTGEKVFLECVQDMDHENMFWYRQDPGLGLRLIYFSYDVKMKEKGDIPEGYSVSREKKERFSLILESASTNQTSMYLCASSSGGPDTEAFFGQGTRLTVV.

DNA for the CDR3: TGTGCCAGCAGCCAAGATCCGGGGTCCCGAGAGACCCAGTACTTC. Protein sequence: CASSQDPGSRETQYF. This chain connects TRBV3-1 (or the pseudogene TRBV3-2) to TRBJ2-5, with D possibly matching TRBD2 (5 bases). Trimming took off 0 bases at V and 4 bases at J, with 12 bases between the two ends. The CDR3 extends over 15 amino acids. CDR1 is LGHDT, CDR2 YNNKEL, per germline (reference sequence).

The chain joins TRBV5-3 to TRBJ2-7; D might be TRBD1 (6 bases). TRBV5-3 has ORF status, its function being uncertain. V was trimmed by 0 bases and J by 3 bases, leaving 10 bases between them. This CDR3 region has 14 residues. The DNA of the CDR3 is TGTGCCAGAAGCTTGGTACAGGGAATCTACGAGCAGTACGTC. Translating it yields CARSLVQGIYEQYV.